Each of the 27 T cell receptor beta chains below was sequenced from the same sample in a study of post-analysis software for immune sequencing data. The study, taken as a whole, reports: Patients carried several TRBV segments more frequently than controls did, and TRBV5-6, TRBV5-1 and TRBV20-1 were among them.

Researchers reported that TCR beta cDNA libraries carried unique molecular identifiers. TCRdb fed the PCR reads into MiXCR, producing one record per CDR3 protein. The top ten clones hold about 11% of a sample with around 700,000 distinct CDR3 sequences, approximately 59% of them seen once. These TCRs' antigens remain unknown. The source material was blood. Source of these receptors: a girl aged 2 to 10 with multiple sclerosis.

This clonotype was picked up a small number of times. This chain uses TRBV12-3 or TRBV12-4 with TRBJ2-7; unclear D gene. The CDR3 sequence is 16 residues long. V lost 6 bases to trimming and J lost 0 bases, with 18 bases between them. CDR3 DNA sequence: TGTGCCAGCAGCCCCTCAACGGCCCTTTCCTCCTACGAGCAGTACTTC. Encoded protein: CASSPSTALSSYEQYF.

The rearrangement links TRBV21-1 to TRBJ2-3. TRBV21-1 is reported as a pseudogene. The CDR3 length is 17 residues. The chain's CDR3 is CASSKALRSVRTDTQYF. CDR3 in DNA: TGTGCCAGCAGCAAAGCGCTCCGGAGCGTGCGCACAGATACGCAGTATTTT.

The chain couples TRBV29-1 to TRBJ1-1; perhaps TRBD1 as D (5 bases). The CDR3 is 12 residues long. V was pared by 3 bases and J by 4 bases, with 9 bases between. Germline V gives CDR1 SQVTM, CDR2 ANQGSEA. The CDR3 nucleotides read TGCAGCGTTGACCCCCAGGGCACTGAAGCTTTCTTT. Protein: CSVDPQGTEAFF.

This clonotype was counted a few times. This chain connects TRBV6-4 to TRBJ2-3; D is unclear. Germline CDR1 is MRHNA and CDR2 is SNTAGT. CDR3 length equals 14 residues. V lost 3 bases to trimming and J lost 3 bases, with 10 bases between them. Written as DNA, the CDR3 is TGTGCCAGCAGTGAGTCCGAGACAACAGATACGCAGTATTTT. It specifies CASSESETTDTQYF.

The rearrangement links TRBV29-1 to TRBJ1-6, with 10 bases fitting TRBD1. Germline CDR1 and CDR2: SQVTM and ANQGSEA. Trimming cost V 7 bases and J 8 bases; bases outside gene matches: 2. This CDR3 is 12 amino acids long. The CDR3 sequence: CSAGTGDSPLHF. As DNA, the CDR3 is TGCAGCGCTGGGACAGGGGATTCACCCCTCCACTTT.

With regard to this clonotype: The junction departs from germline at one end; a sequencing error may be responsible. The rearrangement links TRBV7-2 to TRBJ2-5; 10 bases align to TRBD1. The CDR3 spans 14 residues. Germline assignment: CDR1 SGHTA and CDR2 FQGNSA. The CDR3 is CASSGDRGLNEQYF. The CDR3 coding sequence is TGCGCCAGCAGCGGAGACAGGGGGCTTAATGAGCAGTACTTC.

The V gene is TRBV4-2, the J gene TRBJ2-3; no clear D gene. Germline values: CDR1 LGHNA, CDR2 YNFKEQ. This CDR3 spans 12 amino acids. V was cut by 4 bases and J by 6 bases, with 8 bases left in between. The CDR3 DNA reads TGTGCCAGCAGCCCGGCTAGGGATACGCAGTATTTT. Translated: CASSPARDTQYF.

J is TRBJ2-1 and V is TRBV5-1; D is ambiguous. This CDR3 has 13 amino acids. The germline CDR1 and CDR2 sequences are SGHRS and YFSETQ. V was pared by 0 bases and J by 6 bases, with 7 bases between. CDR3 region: CASSLGRPNEQFF. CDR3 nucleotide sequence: TGCGCCAGCAGCTTGGGGCGGCCCAATGAGCAGTTCTTC.

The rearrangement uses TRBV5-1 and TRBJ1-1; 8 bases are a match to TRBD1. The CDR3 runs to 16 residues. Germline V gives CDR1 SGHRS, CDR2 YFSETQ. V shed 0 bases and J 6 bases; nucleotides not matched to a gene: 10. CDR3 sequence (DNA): TGCGCCAGCAGCTTGGGACAGGGGCCAAGAAGCTCTGAAGCTTTCTTT. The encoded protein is CASSLGQGPRSSEAFF.

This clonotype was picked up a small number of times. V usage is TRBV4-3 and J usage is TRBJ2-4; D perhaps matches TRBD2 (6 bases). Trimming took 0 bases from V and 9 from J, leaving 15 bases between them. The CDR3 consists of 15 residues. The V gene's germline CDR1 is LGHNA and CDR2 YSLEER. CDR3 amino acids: CASSQERGGVVIQYF. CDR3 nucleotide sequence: TGCGCCAGCAGCCAAGAGCGGGGAGGAGTGGTCATTCAGTACTTC.

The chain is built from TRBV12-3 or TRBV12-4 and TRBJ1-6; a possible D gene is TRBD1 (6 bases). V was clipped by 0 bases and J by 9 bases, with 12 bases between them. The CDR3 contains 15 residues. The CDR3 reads CASSLAQGSGSPLHF. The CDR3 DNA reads TGTGCCAGCAGTTTAGCGCAGGGGAGTGGTTCACCCCTCCACTTT.

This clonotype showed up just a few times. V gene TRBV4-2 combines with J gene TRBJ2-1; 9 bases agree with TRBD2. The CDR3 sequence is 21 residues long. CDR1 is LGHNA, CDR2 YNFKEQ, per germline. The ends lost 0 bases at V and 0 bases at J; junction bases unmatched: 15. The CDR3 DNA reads TGTGCCAGCAGCCAAGATTCCTCCCAGCGGGAGGCAGAGGCCTCCTACAATGAGCAGTTCTTC. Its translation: CASSQDSSQREAEASYNEQFF.

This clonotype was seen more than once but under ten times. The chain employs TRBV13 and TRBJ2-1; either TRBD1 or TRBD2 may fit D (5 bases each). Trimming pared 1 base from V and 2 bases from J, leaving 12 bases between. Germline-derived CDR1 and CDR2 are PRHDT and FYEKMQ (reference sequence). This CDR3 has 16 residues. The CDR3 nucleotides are TGTGCCAGCAGCTTAGTGGCCGGGACGGCCTACAATGAGCAGTTCTTC. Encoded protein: CASSLVAGTAYNEQFF.

CDR3 nucleotide sequence: TGCAGTGCTAGCCATTGGGGCTCAAACTATGGCTACACCTTC. This gives the protein CSASHWGSNYGYTF. The chain links TRBV20-1 to TRBJ1-2, with D perhaps TRBD1 (5 bases). Germline lookup yields CDR1 DFQATT and CDR2 SNEGSKA (reference sequence). This CDR3 region has 14 residues. Trimming removed 3 bases at V and 2 bases at J, with 13 bases between.

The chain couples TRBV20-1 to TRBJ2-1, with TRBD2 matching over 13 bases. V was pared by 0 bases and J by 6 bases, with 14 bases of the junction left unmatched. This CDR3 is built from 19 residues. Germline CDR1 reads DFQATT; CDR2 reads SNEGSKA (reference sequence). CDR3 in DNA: TGCAGTGCTAGAGATCAGACTAGCGGGAGGTCGGGGGGGGTCAATGAGCAGTTCTTC. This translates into CSARDQTSGRSGGVNEQFF.

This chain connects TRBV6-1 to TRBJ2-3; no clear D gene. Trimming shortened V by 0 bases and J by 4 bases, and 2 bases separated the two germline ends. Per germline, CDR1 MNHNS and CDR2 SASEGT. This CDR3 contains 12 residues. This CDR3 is CASSEAADTQYF. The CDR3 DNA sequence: TGTGCCAGCAGTGAAGCGGCAGATACGCAGTATTTT.

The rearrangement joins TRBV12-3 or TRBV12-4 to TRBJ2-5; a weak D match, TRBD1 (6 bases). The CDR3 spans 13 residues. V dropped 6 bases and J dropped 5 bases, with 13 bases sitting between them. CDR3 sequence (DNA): TGTGCCAGCAGGGCACAGGGCTCGGAGACCCAGTACTTC. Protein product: CASRAQGSETQYF.

The CDR3 sequence is CASSSPWGDRGGNTEAFF. The CDR3 DNA sequence: TGTGCCAGCAGCTCCCCCTGGGGTGACAGGGGCGGGAACACTGAAGCTTTCTTT. The rearrangement uses TRBV7-2 and TRBJ1-1; 8 bases agree with TRBD1. The CDR3 contains 18 residues. V trimming: 4 bases; J trimming: 1 base; junction bases outside the gene matches: 14. Germline loops: CDR1 SGHTA, CDR2 FQGNSA.

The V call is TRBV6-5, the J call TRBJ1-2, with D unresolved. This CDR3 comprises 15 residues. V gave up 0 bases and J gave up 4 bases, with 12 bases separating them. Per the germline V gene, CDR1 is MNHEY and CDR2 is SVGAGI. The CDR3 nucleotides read TGTGCCAGCAGTTACTCGAACGGGTTAGCCTATGGCTACACCTTC. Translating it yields CASSYSNGLAYGYTF.

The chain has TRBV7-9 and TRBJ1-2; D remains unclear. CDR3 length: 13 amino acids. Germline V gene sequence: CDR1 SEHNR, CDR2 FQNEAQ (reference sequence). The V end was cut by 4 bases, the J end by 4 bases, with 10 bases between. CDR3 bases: TGTGCCAGCAGCTACCTGGACGGCTATGGCTACACCTTC. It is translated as CASSYLDGYGYTF.

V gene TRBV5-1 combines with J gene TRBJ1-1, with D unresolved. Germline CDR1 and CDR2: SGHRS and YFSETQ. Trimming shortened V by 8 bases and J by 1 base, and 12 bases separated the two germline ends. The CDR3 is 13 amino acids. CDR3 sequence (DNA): TGCGCCAGAACCCCTCGAGGGAACACTGAAGCTTTCTTT. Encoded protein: CARTPRGNTEAFF.

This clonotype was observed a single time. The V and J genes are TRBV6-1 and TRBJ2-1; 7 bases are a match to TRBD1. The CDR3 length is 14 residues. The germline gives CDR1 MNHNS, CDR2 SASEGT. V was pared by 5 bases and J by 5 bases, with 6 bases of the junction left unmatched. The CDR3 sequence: CASSIYRGNNEQFF. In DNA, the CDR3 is TGTGCCAGCAGTATATACAGGGGTAACAATGAGCAGTTCTTC.

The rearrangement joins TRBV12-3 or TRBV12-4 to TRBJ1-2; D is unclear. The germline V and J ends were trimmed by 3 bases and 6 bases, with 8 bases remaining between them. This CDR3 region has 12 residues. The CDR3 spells CASSFGYDGYTF. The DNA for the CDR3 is TGTGCCAGCAGTTTCGGGTACGATGGCTACACCTTC.

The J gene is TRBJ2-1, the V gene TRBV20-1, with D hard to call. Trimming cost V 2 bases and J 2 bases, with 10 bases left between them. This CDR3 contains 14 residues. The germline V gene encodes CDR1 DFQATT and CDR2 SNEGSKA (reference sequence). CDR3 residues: CSARSGKTYNEQFF. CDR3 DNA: TGCAGTGCTAGATCTGGGAAAACCTACAATGAGCAGTTCTTC.

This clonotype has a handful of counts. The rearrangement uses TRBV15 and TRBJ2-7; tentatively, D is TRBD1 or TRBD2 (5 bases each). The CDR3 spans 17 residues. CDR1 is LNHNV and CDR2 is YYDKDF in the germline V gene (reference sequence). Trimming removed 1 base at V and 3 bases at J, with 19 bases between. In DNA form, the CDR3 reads TGTGCCACCAGCAGAGTTGGGGGAACCGGTCTTATCTACGAGCAGTACTTC. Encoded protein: CATSRVGGTGLIYEQYF. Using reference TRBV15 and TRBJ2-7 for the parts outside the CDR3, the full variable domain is DAMVIQNPRYQVTQFGKPVTLSCSQTLNHNVMYWYQQKSSQAPKLLFHYYDKDFNNEADTPDNFQSRRPNTSFCFLDIRSPGLGDTAMYLCATSRVGGTGLIYEQYFGPGTRLTVT.

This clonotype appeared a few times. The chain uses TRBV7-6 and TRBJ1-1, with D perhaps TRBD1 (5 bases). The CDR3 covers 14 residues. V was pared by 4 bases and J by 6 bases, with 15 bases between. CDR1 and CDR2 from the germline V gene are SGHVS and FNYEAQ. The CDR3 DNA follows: TGTGCCAGCAGCTCCGTTGCGGGGGATCCTGAAGCTTTCTTT. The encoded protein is CASSSVAGDPEAFF.

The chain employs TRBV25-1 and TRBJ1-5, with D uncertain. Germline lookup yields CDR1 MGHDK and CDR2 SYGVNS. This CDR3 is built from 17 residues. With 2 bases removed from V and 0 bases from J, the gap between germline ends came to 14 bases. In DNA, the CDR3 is TGTGCCAGCAGTGAAGGGAGGGCGGTAGATAGCAATCAGCCCCAGCATTTT. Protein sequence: CASSEGRAVDSNQPQHF.